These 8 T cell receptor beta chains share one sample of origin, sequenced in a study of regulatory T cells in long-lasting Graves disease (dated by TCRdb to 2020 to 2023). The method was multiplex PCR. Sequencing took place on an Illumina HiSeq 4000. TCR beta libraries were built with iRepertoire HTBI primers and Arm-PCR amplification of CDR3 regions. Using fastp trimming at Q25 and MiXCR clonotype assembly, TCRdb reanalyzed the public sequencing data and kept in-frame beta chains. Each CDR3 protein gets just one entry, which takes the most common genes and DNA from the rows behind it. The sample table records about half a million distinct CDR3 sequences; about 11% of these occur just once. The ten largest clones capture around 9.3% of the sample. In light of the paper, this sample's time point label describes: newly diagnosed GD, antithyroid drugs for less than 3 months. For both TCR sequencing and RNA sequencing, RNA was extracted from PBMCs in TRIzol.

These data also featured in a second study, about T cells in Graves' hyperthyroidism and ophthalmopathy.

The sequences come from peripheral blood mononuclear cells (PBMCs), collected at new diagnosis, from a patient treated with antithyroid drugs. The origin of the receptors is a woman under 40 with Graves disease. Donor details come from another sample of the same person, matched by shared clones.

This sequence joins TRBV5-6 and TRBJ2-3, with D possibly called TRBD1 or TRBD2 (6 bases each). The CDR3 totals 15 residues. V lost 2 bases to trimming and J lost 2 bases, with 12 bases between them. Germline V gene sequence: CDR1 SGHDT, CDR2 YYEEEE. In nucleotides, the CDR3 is TGTGCCAGCAGCTTCGGGGGCCCGGCCACAGATACGCAGTATTTT. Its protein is CASSFGGPATDTQYF.

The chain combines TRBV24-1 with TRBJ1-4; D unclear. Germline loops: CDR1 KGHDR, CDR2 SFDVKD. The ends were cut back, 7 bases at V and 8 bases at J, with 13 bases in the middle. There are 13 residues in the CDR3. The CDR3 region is CATSDGQREKLFF. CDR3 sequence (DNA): TGTGCCACCAGCGACGGGCAGCGGGAAAAACTGTTTTTT.

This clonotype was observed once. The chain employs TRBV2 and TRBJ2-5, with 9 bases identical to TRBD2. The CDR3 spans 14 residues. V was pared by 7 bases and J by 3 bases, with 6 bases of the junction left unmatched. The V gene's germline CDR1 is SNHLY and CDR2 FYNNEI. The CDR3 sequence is CASMLASGKETQYF. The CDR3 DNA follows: TGTGCCAGCATGCTCGCTAGCGGGAAAGAGACCCAGTACTTC. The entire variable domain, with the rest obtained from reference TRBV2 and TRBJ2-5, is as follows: EPEVTQTPSHQVTQMGQEVILRCVPISNHLYFYWYRQILGQKVEFLVSFYNNEISEKSEIFDDQFSVERPDGSNFTLKIRSTKLEDSAMYFCASMLASGKETQYFGPGTRLLVL.

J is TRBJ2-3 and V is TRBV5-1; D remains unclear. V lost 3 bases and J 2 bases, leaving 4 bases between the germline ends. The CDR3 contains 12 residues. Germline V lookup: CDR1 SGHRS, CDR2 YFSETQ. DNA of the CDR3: TGCGCCAGCAGCTGGGCCACAGATACGCAGTATTTT. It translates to CASSWATDTQYF.

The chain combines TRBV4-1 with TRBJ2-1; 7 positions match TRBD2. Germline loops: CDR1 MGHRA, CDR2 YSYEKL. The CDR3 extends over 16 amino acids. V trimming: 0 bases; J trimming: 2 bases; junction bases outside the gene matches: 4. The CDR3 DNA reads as TGCGCCAGCAGCCAAGAAGGGAGGGTAACCTACAATGAGCAGTTCTTC. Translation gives CASSQEGRVTYNEQFF.

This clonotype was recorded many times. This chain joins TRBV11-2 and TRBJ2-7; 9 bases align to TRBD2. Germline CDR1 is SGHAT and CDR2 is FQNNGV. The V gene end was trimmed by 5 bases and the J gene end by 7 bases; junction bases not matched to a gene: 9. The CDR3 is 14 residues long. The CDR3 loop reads CASSPVAGAGEQYF. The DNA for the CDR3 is TGTGCCAGCAGCCCTGTAGCGGGAGCTGGGGAGCAGTACTTC. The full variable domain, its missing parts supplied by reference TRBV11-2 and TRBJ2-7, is EAGVAQSPRYKIIEKRQSVAFWCNPISGHATLYWYQQILGQGPKLLIQFQNNGVVDDSQLPKDRFSAERLKGVDSTLKIQPAKLEDSAVYLCASSPVAGAGEQYFGPGTRLTVT.

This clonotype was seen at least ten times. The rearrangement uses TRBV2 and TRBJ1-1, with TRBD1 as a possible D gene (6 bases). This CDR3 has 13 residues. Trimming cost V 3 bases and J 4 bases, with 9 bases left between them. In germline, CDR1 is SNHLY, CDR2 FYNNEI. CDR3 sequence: CASSDRGGTEAFF. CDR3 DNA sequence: TGTGCCAGCAGTGATAGAGGGGGCACTGAAGCTTTCTTT.

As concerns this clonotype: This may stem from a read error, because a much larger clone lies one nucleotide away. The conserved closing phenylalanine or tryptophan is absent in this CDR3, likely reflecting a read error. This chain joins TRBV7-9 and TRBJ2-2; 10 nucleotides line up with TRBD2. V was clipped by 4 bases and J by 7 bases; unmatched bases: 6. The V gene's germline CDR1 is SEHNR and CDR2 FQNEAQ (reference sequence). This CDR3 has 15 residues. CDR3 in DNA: TGTGCCAGCAGCTCCGGGACTAGCGTTGTCGGGGAGCTGTTTCTT. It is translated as CASSSGTSVVGELFL.